One and the same sample provided the 2 T cell receptor beta chains below, sequenced in a study of T cell responses to AZD1222 COVID-19 vaccine. Produced via immunoSEQ multiplex PCR; TCRdb's table is partial and in-frame only. The sample shows around 80,000 clones, 70% to 90% of them seen only once. The material sequenced was peripheral blood, taken 28 days after the second AZD1222 dose. The receptors come from an adult who received the AZD1222 COVID-19 vaccine.

The chain recombines TRBV7-9 with TRBJ1-2, with unresolved D. V gave up 2 bases and J gave up 3 bases, with 10 bases separating them. The CDR3 covers 14 residues. Germline CDR1 SEHNR, CDR2 FQNEAQ (reference sequence). CDR3 nucleotide sequence: TGTGCCAGCAGCTTAAAAGGGATGGACTATGGCTACACCTTC. Translation gives CASSLKGMDYGYTF.

The V and J genes are TRBV9 and TRBJ2-1, with 12 bases aligning to TRBD1. V was clipped by 3 bases and J by 6 bases; unmatched bases: 7. The germline gives CDR1 SGDLS, CDR2 YYNGEE. The CDR3 is made up of 16 amino acids. As DNA, the CDR3 is TGTGCCAGCAGCGAGTACGGGACAGGGGGCTTCAATGAGCAGTTCTTC. It specifies CASSEYGTGGFNEQFF. Full variable domain (outside the CDR3, taken from reference TRBV9 and TRBJ2-1): DSGVTQTPKHLITATGQRVTLRCSPRSGDLSVYWYQQSLDQGLQFLIQYYNGEERAKGNILERFSAQQFPDLHSELNLSSLELGDSALYFCASSEYGTGGFNEQFFGPGTRLTVL.